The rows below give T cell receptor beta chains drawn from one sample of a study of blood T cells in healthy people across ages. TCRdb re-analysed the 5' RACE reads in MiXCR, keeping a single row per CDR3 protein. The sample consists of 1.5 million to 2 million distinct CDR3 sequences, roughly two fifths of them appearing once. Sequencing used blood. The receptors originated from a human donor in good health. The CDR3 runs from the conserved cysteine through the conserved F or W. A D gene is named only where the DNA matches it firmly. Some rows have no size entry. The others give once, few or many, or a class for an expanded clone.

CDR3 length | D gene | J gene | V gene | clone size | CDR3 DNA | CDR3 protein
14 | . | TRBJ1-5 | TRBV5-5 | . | TGTGCCAGCAGCGTCTCAGGGGGCAATCAGCCCCAGCATTTT | CASSVSGGNQPQHF
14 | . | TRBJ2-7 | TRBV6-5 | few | TGTGCCAGCAGTCCATCAACCAAAGCCTACGAGCAGTACTTC | CASSPSTKAYEQYF
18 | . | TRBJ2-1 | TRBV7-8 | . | TGTGCCAGCAGCTTAGCGGTTCTTGAGGCTATCCGTTACAATGAGCAGTTCTTC | CASSLAVLEAIRYNEQFF
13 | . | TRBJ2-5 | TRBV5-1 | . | TGCGCCAGCAGCTGGGACCGATTGGGGACCCAGTACTTC | CASSWDRLGTQYF
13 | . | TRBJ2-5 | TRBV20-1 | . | TGCAGTGCTAGACAACAGGGCGTGGAGACCCAGTACTTC | CSARQQGVETQYF
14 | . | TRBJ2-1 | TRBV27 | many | TGTGCCAGCAGCCCGGGGCTAACCTACAATGAGCAGTTCTTC | CASSPGLTYNEQFF
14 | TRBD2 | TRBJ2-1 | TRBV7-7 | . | TGTGCCAGCAGTAGAAGCGGGGGGGCCCATGAGCAGTTCTTC | CASSRSGGAHEQFF
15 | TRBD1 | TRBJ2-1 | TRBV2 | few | TGTGCCAGCACCGAGGACAGGGGCCCCGGGGGGGAGCAGTTCTTC | CASTEDRGPGGEQFF
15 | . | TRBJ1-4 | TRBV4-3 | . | TGCGCCAGCAGCCAGAATTCCGGTTCCAATGAAAAACTGTTTTTT | CASSQNSGSNEKLFF
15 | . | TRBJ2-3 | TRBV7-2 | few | TGTGCCAGCAGCTTAGGGGCACCCGGCACAGATACGCAGTATTTT | CASSLGAPGTDTQYF
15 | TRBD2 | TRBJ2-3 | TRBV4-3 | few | TGCGCCAGCAGCCAAGATCCTAGCGGGGCAGATACGCAGTATTTT | CASSQDPSGADTQYF
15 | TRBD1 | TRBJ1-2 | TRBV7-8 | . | TGTGCCAGCAGCACTACGACAGGGGGAGACTATGGCTACACCTTC | CASSTTTGGDYGYTF
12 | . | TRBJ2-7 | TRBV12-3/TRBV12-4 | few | TGTGTCAGCAGTCACCCCACCTACGAGCAGTACTTC | CVSSHPTYEQYF
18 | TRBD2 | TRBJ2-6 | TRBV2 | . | TGTGCCAGCAGTGAAGGACTAGCGGGGGATCCTGGGGCCAACGTCCTGACTTTC | CASSEGLAGDPGANVLTF
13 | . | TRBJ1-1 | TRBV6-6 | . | TGTGCCAGCAGAGGGACCTTGAACACTGAAGCTTTCTTT | CASRGTLNTEAFF
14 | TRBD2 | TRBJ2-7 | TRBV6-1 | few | TGTGCCACCAAGCCGGGGGGTGTTATCTACGAGCAGTACTTC | CATKPGGVIYEQYF
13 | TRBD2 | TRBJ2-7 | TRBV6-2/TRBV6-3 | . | TGTGCCAGCAGATTCAGCGGGGCCTACGAGCAGTACTTC | CASRFSGAYEQYF